The rows below give T cell receptor beta chains drawn from one sample of a study of blood T cell repertoires in COVID-19. TCRdb keeps only in-frame clones here, not all; method: immunoSEQ multiplex PCR. The data show 200,000 to 300,000 clones, about 90% seen once. Material: peripheral blood. These receptors were collected from a man in his sixties who had recovered from COVID-19. CDR3s include the opening cysteine and the closing phenylalanine or tryptophan. A D gene is named only where the DNA matches it firmly. The size of a clone is reported for some rows only, either as once, few or many, or as a class for expanded clones.

j_call clone_size cdr3_length v_call d_call cdr3_nt cdr3_aa
TRBJ1-2 few 16 TRBV14 TRBD1 TGTGCCAGCAGCCCCCGGACAGGGGGCGCGGGGTATGGCTACACCTTC CASSPRTGGAGYGYTF
TRBJ2-3 once 14 TRBV28 TRBD1 TGTGCCAGCAGTTTGACAGGGAGCACAGATACGCAGTATTTT CASSLTGSTDTQYF
TRBJ1-4 . 16 TRBV18 . TGTGCCAGCTCTCTCGGTCGAAGGGGAACTAATGAAAAACTGTTTTTT CASSLGRRGTNEKLFF
TRBJ2-7 once 12 TRBV6-5 . TGTGCCAGCAGCCTCAGGGGCGGCGAGCAGTACTTC CASSLRGGEQYF
TRBJ2-3 . 14 TRBV10-3 . TGTGCCATCAGCTTCAGGGGCGCCGGGGATACGCAGTATTTT CAISFRGAGDTQYF
TRBJ1-2 . 15 TRBV5-5 TRBD1 TGTGCCAGCAGCCCAGGGGACAGTTCTAACTATGGCTACACCTTC CASSPGDSSNYGYTF
TRBJ2-3 few 16 TRBV7-8 TRBD2 TGTGCCAGCAGCTCCTTAGCGGGGAAAGGGACAGATACGCAGTATTTT CASSSLAGKGTDTQYF
TRBJ1-6 . 15 TRBV6-5 TRBD1 TGTGCCAGCAGTTACGGGGGACAGGCGAATTCACCCCTCCACTTT CASSYGGQANSPLHF
TRBJ1-1 . 13 TRBV19 . TGTGCCAGTTCCCCAGGGCCTTACGCTGAAGCTTTCTTT CASSPGPYAEAFF
TRBJ1-1 . 12 TRBV5-1 . TGCGCCAGCAGCCACGACATGACTGAAGCTTTCTTT CASSHDMTEAFF
TRBJ1-1 . 21 TRBV21-1 . TGTGCCAGCAGCAAAACTTTAGATGTCGGCTGGGGACAAACCTTGAACACTGAAGCTTTCTTT CASSKTLDVGWGQTLNTEAFF
TRBJ1-1 . 14 TRBV21-1 . TGTGCCAGCAGCATACCGACAGGGGGAACTGAAGCTTTCTTT CASSIPTGGTEAFF
TRBJ2-3 once 15 TRBV18 . TGTGCCAGCTCACCGGGCGGGTCTGGCACAGATACGCAGTATTTT CASSPGGSGTDTQYF
TRBJ1-2 . 13 TRBV6-2/TRBV6-3 . TGTGCCAGCAGTAACCGGGGGAGCGGTGGCTACACCTTC CASSNRGSGGYTF
TRBJ1-1 . 17 TRBV4-1 . TGCGCCAGCAGCCAAGATCACGAGGAGGGAGTGAACACTGAAGCTTTCTTT CASSQDHEEGVNTEAFF
TRBJ2-1 once 15 TRBV5-1 TRBD1 TGCGCCAGCAGAGTGGGGACAGGGGGATACAATGAGCAGTTCTTC CASRVGTGGYNEQFF
TRBJ2-2 . 15 TRBV6-4 TRBD1 TGTGCCAGCAGTGACTTTGACAGGGGAACCGGGGAGCTGTTTTTT CASSDFDRGTGELFF
TRBJ1-6 . 16 TRBV5-3 . TGTGCCAGAACAGGGTCTTCCCTCTCCTATAATTCACCCCTCCACTTT CARTGSSLSYNSPLHF
TRBJ2-1 . 14 TRBV2 . TGTGCCAGCAGGAGTAGCGACTCCTACAATGAGCAGTTCTTC CASRSSDSYNEQFF
TRBJ2-7 many 17 TRBV5-4 TRBD1 TGTGCCAGCAGCCCTGTGATGGGAGGACAGGGGGCCTACGAGCAGTACTTC CASSPVMGGQGAYEQYF
TRBJ2-2 . 16 TRBV6-4 TRBD1 TGTGCCAGCAGTGACATCTCCCCAGGGGGCCCCGGGGAGCTGTTTTTT CASSDISPGGPGELFF
TRBJ2-7 . 14 TRBV19 . TGTGCCAGTAGTATAGAGTCCCTCCGAGACGAGCAGTACTTC CASSIESLRDEQYF
TRBJ1-1 . 15 TRBV7-9 TRBD1 TGTGCCAGCAGCTCTAGACAGGGGGGGAACACTGAAGCTTTCTTT CASSSRQGGNTEAFF
TRBJ1-3 few 12 TRBV19 . TGTGCCAGTAGTACCAAAGGAAACACCATATATTTT CASSTKGNTIYF
TRBJ1-6 once 16 TRBV5-6 TRBD1 TGTGCCAGCGGGAGACAGGGGGCGAGAAATAATTCACCCCTCCACTTT CASGRQGARNNSPLHF
TRBJ2-3 . 15 TRBV5-6 TRBD2 TGTGCCAGCAGCTTGGGTAGCGGGGGGGCAGATACGCAGTATTTT CASSLGSGGADTQYF
TRBJ2-5 . 13 TRBV7-9 . TGTGCCAGCAGTGGAGACCACCAAGAGACCCAGTACTTC CASSGDHQETQYF
TRBJ1-1 . 12 TRBV6-6 . TGTGCCACCTCTTCCTCCCCCACTGAAGCTTTCTTT CATSSSPTEAFF
TRBJ2-7 . 17 TRBV14 TRBD2 TGTGCCAGCAGCCAAGGTTTGAGGGGACTAGCATCCTACGAGCAGTACTTC CASSQGLRGLASYEQYF
TRBJ2-2 . 15 TRBV2 TRBD2 TGTGCCAGCGGTGGGCTAGCGGGAAACACCGGGGAGCTGTTTTTT CASGGLAGNTGELFF
TRBJ1-5 . 16 TRBV7-9 . TGTGCCAGCAGCCCAAACACAGGGTTAGACAATCAGCCCCAGCATTTT CASSPNTGLDNQPQHF
TRBJ1-1 . 14 TRBV6-5 . TGTGCCAGCAGTAATCTCAGGCTGAACACTGAAGCTTTCTTT CASSNLRLNTEAFF
TRBJ2-2 . 14 TRBV6-5 . TGTGCCAGCAGTAGGGACTTTTCCACCGGGGAGCTGTTTTTT CASSRDFSTGELFF
TRBJ2-7 . 12 TRBV3-1/TRBV3-2 . TGTGCCAGCAGCCAAACACGGGGGTCTAAGTACTTC CASSQTRGSKYF
TRBJ2-1 . 14 TRBV5-1 . TGCGCCAGCAGCTGGGGGTTACAGGGAGGGGAGCAGTTCTTC CASSWGLQGGEQFF
TRBJ2-5 . 12 TRBV20-1 TRBD1 TGCAGTGCTAGTGGGACAGGGGAGACCCAGTACTTC CSASGTGETQYF
TRBJ1-2 . 13 TRBV28 TRBD1 TGTGCCAGCAGTTTAAGGGACAGTTATGGCTACACCTTC CASSLRDSYGYTF
TRBJ1-4 once 14 TRBV28 TRBD1 TGTGCCAGCAATAGACAGGGAATATACGAAAAACTGTTTTTT CASNRQGIYEKLFF
TRBJ1-2 . 15 TRBV14 . TGTGCCAGCAGCCAAGAAGGAGCCAAGTACTATGGCTACACCTTC CASSQEGAKYYGYTF
TRBJ2-7 . 14 TRBV28 . TGTGCCAGCACCAACCCGACAGGAGGTCAAGAGCAGTACTTC CASTNPTGGQEQYF
TRBJ1-4 . 14 TRBV2 . TGTGCCAGCAGTGCGGAACAGTTAAATGAAAAACTGTTTTTT CASSAEQLNEKLFF
TRBJ1-6 . 14 TRBV6-5 . TGTGCCAGCAGGTGGGGGGGGTCGGCTTCACCCCTCCACTTT CASRWGGSASPLHF
TRBJ1-4 . 16 TRBV5-5 TRBD1 TGTGCCAGCAGCTTGCAGGGGGGGACAGGGATTGAAAAACTGTTTTTT CASSLQGGTGIEKLFF
TRBJ2-7 . 17 TRBV5-1 TRBD2 TGCGCCAGCAGCTTTAGCGGGGGGGCCTTGCTACGGTCCGAGCAGTACTTC CASSFSGGALLRSEQYF
TRBJ2-7 . 14 TRBV10-3 TRBD2 TGTGCCATCAGAACTAGCGGGGAAGCCTACGAGCAGTACTTC CAIRTSGEAYEQYF
TRBJ1-2 . 13 TRBV11-2 . TGTGCCAGCAGCTTAGGCGTCGGCGAGGACTACACCTTC CASSLGVGEDYTF